Shown below are 25 T cell receptor beta chains from a single sample sequenced in a study of T cells in Graves' hyperthyroidism and ophthalmopathy. The investigators amplified TCR beta CDR3 regions from RNA transcripts. The TCR CDR3 first-round RT-PCR relied on the HTBI primer set. TCRdb re-called the multiplex PCR reads through MiXCR, storing one row per CDR3 protein. The data contain 300,000 to 400,000 distinct CDR3 sequences, approximately 13% of them singletons. The sequencing input was blood. These TCRs come from a woman between 25 and 40 years old with Graves' hyperthyroidism.

Only a few counts were recorded for this clonotype. The chain joins TRBV7-2 to TRBJ1-2; TRBD1 agrees at 9 bases. This CDR3 is built from 15 residues. Trimming cost V 3 bases and J 8 bases; bases outside gene matches: 10. CDR1 is SGHTA, CDR2 FQGNSA, per germline. The CDR3: CASSLTGQGSYGYTF. CDR3 bases: TGTGCCAGCAGCTTGACGGGACAGGGCTCCTACGGCTACACCTTC.

Many counts were recorded for this clonotype. This rearrangement joins TRBV7-2 to TRBJ2-3, with D uncertain. Germline V gives CDR1 SGHTA, CDR2 FQGNSA. This CDR3 spans 15 amino acids. The ends were cut back, 3 bases at V and 7 bases at J, with 17 bases in the middle. The chain's CDR3 is CASSLELAVLHTQYF. The DNA for the CDR3 is TGTGCCAGCAGCTTGGAACTCGCCGTTCTTCATACGCAGTATTTT.

About this clonotype itself: At one end, the junction sequence differs from germline, possibly due to a read error. The genes are TRBV19 and TRBJ1-2, with no clear D. The CDR3 spans 11 residues. CDR1 is LNHDA, CDR2 SQIVND, per germline (reference sequence). CDR3 loop: CASRQNCGYTF. The CDR3 bases are TGTGCCAGTAGACAAAACTGTGGCTACACCTTC.

J is TRBJ2-7 and V is TRBV20-1, with 12 bases matching TRBD2. V gave up 5 bases and J gave up 6 bases; unmatched junction bases: 5. This CDR3 spans 13 amino acids. Germline-derived CDR1 and CDR2 are DFQATT and SNEGSKA (reference sequence). The CDR3, as DNA: TGCAGTGCTCGGACTAGCGGGAATGCCGAGCAGTACTTC. Amino acid sequence: CSARTSGNAEQYF.

Only a few counts were recorded for this clonotype. This chain uses TRBV7-9 with TRBJ2-5; TRBD1 matches 7 bases. The length of the CDR3 is 13 residues. Germline CDR1 SEHNR, CDR2 FQNEAQ (reference sequence). V trimming: 6 bases; J trimming: 4 bases; junction bases outside the gene matches: 5. This CDR3 is CASRTGVGETQYF. The CDR3 DNA sequence: TGTGCCAGCAGAACAGGGGTTGGAGAGACCCAGTACTTC.

This clonotype was counted ten times or more. The CDR3 loop is CASSLTGLGGANVLTF. The CDR3 DNA sequence: TGTGCCAGCAGTCTAACAGGGTTAGGTGGGGCCAACGTCCTGACTTTC. The chain is built from TRBV6-2 or TRBV6-3 and TRBJ2-6, with a possible D match to TRBD1 (6 bases). Per germline, CDR1 MNHEY and CDR2 SVGEGT. V was pared by 5 bases and J by 3 bases, with 14 bases between. CDR3 length: 16 amino acids.

A remark on this clonotype: A much larger clonotype is one base distant, so this may be a read error. The CDR3 nucleotides are TGTGCCAGCAGGCACCCCGGGACAGAAGCTTCCTTT. The encoded protein is CASRHPGTEASF. V and J are TRBV6-2 or TRBV6-3 and TRBJ1-1, with 7 bases matching TRBD1. CDR3 length: 12 amino acids. Per germline, CDR1 MNHEY and CDR2 SVGEGT.

This clonotype came up many times. J is TRBJ2-7 and V is TRBV6-6, with D possibly being TRBD1 (5 bases). The CDR3 is 13 residues long. Per germline, CDR1 MNHNY and CDR2 SVGAGI (reference sequence). V lost 2 bases to trimming and J lost 3 bases, with 8 bases between them. CDR3 nucleotides: TGTGCCAGCAGTTACAGCAGGGTCTACGAGCAGTACTTC. This codes for CASSYSRVYEQYF.

This clonotype showed up many times. This sequence joins TRBV6-1 and TRBJ2-3, with D unclear. This CDR3 spans 15 amino acids. Per the germline V gene, CDR1 is MNHNS and CDR2 is SASEGT. With 1 base removed from V and 0 bases from J, the gap between germline ends came to 8 bases. The CDR3 sequence: CASSEEQGSTDTQYF. In nucleotides, the CDR3 is TGTGCCAGCAGTGAAGAGCAAGGTAGCACAGATACGCAGTATTTT.

This clonotype showed up many times. The chain recombines TRBV20-1 with TRBJ2-7; possibly TRBD2 for D (6 bases). This CDR3 is built from 13 residues. V lost 5 bases and J lost 5, with 16 bases in between. CDR1 DFQATT and CDR2 SNEGSKA come from the germline V gene (reference sequence). CDR3 DNA: TGCAGTGCTCACGGGACTTCCCACCACGAGCAGTACTTC. This gives the protein CSAHGTSHHEQYF.

Comments on this clonotype: A read error is possible here, since a much larger clone lies one base away. Lacking the conserved final phenylalanine or tryptophan, this CDR3 likely reflects a read error. The CDR3 sequence: CASSLSGPGLGQFL. The DNA of the CDR3 is TGTGCCAGCAGCTTGAGCGGGCCCGGTTTGGGGCAGTTCCTC. The chain is built from TRBV7-2 and TRBJ2-1; tentative D call: TRBD2 (6 bases). This CDR3 has 14 residues. Trimming left V 3 bases short and J 12 bases short, with 18 bases between. Per germline, CDR1 SGHTA and CDR2 FQGNSA.

For this clonotype: Given a much more abundant clone one base away, this may be a read error. The CDR3 sequence: CASSPPLVGTGSTDTQYF. The CDR3 DNA is TGTGCCAGCAGTCCCCCCTTGGTCGGGACAGGTAGCACAGATACGCAGTATTTT. The V gene is TRBV28, the J gene TRBJ2-3, with TRBD1 matching over 8 bases. Trimming removed 5 bases from V and 0 bases from J; junction bases left unmatched: 13. This CDR3 is built from 18 residues. Germline V gives CDR1 MDHEN, CDR2 SYDVKM.

The sample holds a few counts of this clonotype. V usage is TRBV20-1 and J usage is TRBJ2-1; 9 positions match TRBD2. V lost 3 bases, J lost 7 bases, and 7 bases stayed unmatched. Germline CDR1 is DFQATT and CDR2 is SNEGSKA (reference sequence). This CDR3 spans 14 amino acids. CDR3 sequence reads: CSASRLAGSNEQFF. CDR3 DNA sequence: TGCAGTGCTAGTAGGCTAGCGGGATCTAATGAGCAGTTCTTC.

This clonotype was counted ten times or more. This chain uses TRBV28 with TRBJ1-5; D is ambiguous. This CDR3 comprises 14 residues. CDR1 and CDR2 from the germline V gene are MDHEN and SYDVKM. V gave up 6 bases and J gave up 4 bases, with 13 bases separating them. The CDR3: CASSPPPRNQPQHF. The DNA of the CDR3 is TGTGCCAGCAGCCCTCCCCCAAGAAATCAGCCCCAGCATTTT.

This clonotype was observed many times. The gene calls are TRBV28 and TRBJ2-5; D ambiguous. The germline gives CDR1 MDHEN, CDR2 SYDVKM. Trimming removed 6 bases at V and 2 bases at J, with 13 bases between. The CDR3 extends over 14 amino acids. CDR3 loop: CASSRPGKQETQYF. CDR3 in DNA: TGTGCCAGCAGCCGACCCGGCAAACAAGAGACCCAGTACTTC. The variable domain in full, completed from reference TRBV28 and TRBJ2-5, reads DVKVTQSSRYLVKRTGEKVFLECVQDMDHENMFWYRQDPGLGLRLIYFSYDVKMKEKGDIPEGYSVSREKKERFSLILESASTNQTSMYLCASSRPGKQETQYFGPGTRLLVL.

V and J are TRBV10-3 and TRBJ2-1; TRBD2 is a possible D gene (6 bases). The V gene's germline CDR1 is ENHRY and CDR2 SYGVKD. Trimming cost V 7 bases and J 2 bases, with 9 bases left between them. The length of the CDR3 is 13 residues. CDR3 sequence (DNA): TGTGCCATCAAGGAGGGTACCTACAATGAGCAGTTCTTC. This gives the protein CAIKEGTYNEQFF.

This clonotype showed up just a few times. The V gene is TRBV20-1, the J gene TRBJ2-7, with D tentatively TRBD1 or TRBD2 (5 bases each). CDR3 length: 13 residues. Looked up from germline, CDR1 is DFQATT and CDR2 is SNEGSKA (reference sequence). V shed 6 bases and J shed 7 bases, with 19 bases lying between them. The CDR3 region is CSAPGPSRGEQYF. CDR3 nucleotide sequence: TGCAGTGCCCCGGGACCTAGCCGTGGAGAGCAGTACTTC.

Only a few counts were recorded for this clonotype. The rearrangement joins TRBV9 to TRBJ1-1; TRBD1 might be the D (6 bases). The CDR3 totals 15 residues. The V gene lost 3 bases and the J gene lost 3 bases, with 15 bases spanning the gap. Germline V lookup: CDR1 SGDLS, CDR2 YYNGEE. CDR3 amino acids: CASSAEGGAHTEAFF. Written as DNA, the CDR3 is TGTGCCAGCAGCGCCGAGGGGGGGGCGCACACTGAAGCTTTCTTT. Full variable domain (remainder filled in from reference TRBV9 and TRBJ1-1): DSGVTQTPKHLITATGQRVTLRCSPRSGDLSVYWYQQSLDQGLQFLIQYYNGEERAKGNILERFSAQQFPDLHSELNLSSLELGDSALYFCASSAEGGAHTEAFFGQGTRLTVV.

In this sample, this clonotype turned up many times. The rearrangement joins TRBV12-3 or TRBV12-4 to TRBJ2-7; 9 positions match TRBD1. This CDR3 has 14 residues. V dropped 5 bases and J dropped 3; count of bases not matched to a gene: 5. The CDR3 DNA sequence: TGTGCCAGCAGTCCTCCGGGACAGGGCTACGAGCAGTACTTC. This encodes CASSPPGQGYEQYF.

This clonotype was counted at least ten times. CDR3 amino acids: CAWRVVGSHEQFF. CDR3 nucleotides: TGTGCCTGGAGGGTGGTCGGGTCGCATGAGCAGTTCTTC. The chain links TRBV30 to TRBJ2-1; no reliable D call. The CDR3 loop spans 13 amino acids. Trimming took 3 bases from V and 8 from J, leaving 14 bases between them. CDR1 and CDR2 from the germline V gene are GTSNPN and SVGIG (reference sequence).

This clonotype showed up many times. The CDR3: CASMGPYSGNTIYF. The DNA for the CDR3 is TGTGCCAGCATGGGGCCCTACTCTGGAAACACCATATATTTT. This chain joins TRBV27 and TRBJ1-3; D is possibly TRBD1 (5 bases). The CDR3 is made up of 14 amino acids. Germline V gene sequence: CDR1 MNHEY, CDR2 SMNVEV (reference sequence). V was shortened by 7 bases and J by 0 bases, with 10 bases between the two germline ends.

This clonotype was counted only a few times. The chain carries TRBV2 and TRBJ1-1, with D unresolved. CDR1 and CDR2 from the germline V gene are SNHLY and FYNNEI. V was clipped by 4 bases and J by 7 bases, with 13 bases between them. CDR3 length: 13 amino acids. Written as DNA, the CDR3 is TGTGCCAGCAGTGCCCCTTACACCGTTGAAGCTTTCTTT. Protein sequence: CASSAPYTVEAFF.

This clonotype was detected ten times or more. The chain is built from TRBV28 and TRBJ2-5; 7 nucleotides line up with TRBD2. The junction had 4 bases not matched to a gene; V was cut back by 4 bases and J by 2 bases. The CDR3 runs to 14 residues. The germline gives CDR1 MDHEN, CDR2 SYDVKM. CDR3 sequence: CASSYGGKQETQYF. In DNA, the CDR3 is TGTGCCAGCAGTTACGGGGGGAAACAAGAGACCCAGTACTTC.

This clonotype was picked up many times. This chain joins TRBV2 and TRBJ1-5; D is unclear. V was clipped by 6 bases and J by 0 bases, with 6 bases between them. CDR1 is SNHLY and CDR2 is FYNNEI in the germline V gene. CDR3 length: 13 amino acids. The chain's CDR3 is CASRVYSNQPQHF. The DNA for the CDR3 is TGTGCCAGCAGGGTTTATAGCAATCAGCCCCAGCATTTT.

A note on this clonotype: This may stem from a read error, because a much larger clone lies one nucleotide away. The rearrangement uses TRBV29-1 and TRBJ1-2, with D unresolved. The CDR3 contains 9 residues. V was cut by 4 bases and J by 4 bases, with 1 base left in between. Germline CDR1 is SQVTM and CDR2 is ANQGSEA. The CDR3 region is CSVGYGYTF. CDR3 nucleotide sequence: TGCAGCGTTGGCTATGGCTACACCTTC.